The entry that follows covers one T cell receptor (beta chain) sequence. What it recognizes is unknown. Documented time point: patch test 1, 2 weeks after DPC sensitization. Treatment of the sample: therapeutic diphenylcyclopropenone sensitization with weekly scalp DPC. The CDR3 runs to 13 residues. V was pared by 1 base and J by 3 bases, with 3 bases between. The V gene's germline CDR1 is MNHEY and CDR2 SVGAGI. This entry belongs to a study of human T cells and chemical hapten exposure. Authors' analysis steps: A typical sample had some 95,000 TCRs, with roughly 20,000 to 690,600 overall. Via MiXCR, TCRdb re-called the RACE reads, giving one row per CDR3 protein. In this record, the V and J calls reflect TCRdb's handling and not the investigators' own analysis. The profile shows some 400,000 distinct CDR3 sequences, around 5% of them singletons. Study findings and constraints: TCRs whose frequency exceeded 1 in 1000 remained the same following DPC sensitization.

The sequence was obtained from a woman aged 45 to 65 with alopecia areata. Some clones in this sample may be carry-over from other donors' samples. The sequencing used whole blood, collected in connection with sensitization to the hapten diphenylcyclopropenone (DPC). The chain links TRBV6-5 to TRBJ2-2; D uncertain. The CDR3 sequence is CASSYYHTGELFF. In DNA form, the CDR3 reads TGTGCCAGCAGTTACTATCACACCGGGGAGCTGTTTTTT.